This T cell receptor (beta chain) was captured by sequencing in a study of shared T cell receptors in the human thymus. Unmatched junction bases numbered 7, after V lost 4 bases and J lost 1 base. This CDR3 region has 16 residues. Germline V gene sequence: CDR1 MNHNS, CDR2 SASEGT. This clone was recorded a few times. Produced via immunoSEQ multiplex PCR; TCRdb's table is partial and in-frame only. Of hundreds of thousands of clones in the sample, approximately 78% are singletons; the top ten hold about 0.012%. These same records also appear under a second study, on human thymus T cells. That work adds: Thymus pieces cut out during corrective heart surgery were the tissue that was used. Thymic and blood repertoires seemed to favor certain V and J genes. Related research reported highly overlapping thymic repertoires among unrelated individuals.

This TCR derives from a boy in the first two years of life with a congenital heart defect. What was sequenced was thymocytes. The chain carries TRBV6-1 and TRBJ1-5, with TRBD1 matching over 7 bases. The CDR3: CASSARGRRSNQPQHF. In nucleotides, the CDR3 is TGTGCCAGCAGTGCTAGGGGGCGCAGGAGCAATCAGCCCCAGCATTTT.